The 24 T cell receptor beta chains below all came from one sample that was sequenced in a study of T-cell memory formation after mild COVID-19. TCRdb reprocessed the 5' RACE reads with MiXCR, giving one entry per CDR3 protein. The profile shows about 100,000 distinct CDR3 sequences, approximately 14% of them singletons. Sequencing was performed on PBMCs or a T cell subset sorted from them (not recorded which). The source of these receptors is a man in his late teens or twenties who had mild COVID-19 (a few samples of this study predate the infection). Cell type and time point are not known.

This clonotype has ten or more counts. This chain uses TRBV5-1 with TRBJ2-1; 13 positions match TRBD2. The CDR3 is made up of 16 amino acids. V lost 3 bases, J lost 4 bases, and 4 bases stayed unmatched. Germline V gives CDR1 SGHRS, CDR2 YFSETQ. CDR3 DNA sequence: TGCGCCAGCAGCTCGGTGACTAGCGGGAGGTACAATGAGCAGTTCTTC. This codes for CASSSVTSGRYNEQFF.

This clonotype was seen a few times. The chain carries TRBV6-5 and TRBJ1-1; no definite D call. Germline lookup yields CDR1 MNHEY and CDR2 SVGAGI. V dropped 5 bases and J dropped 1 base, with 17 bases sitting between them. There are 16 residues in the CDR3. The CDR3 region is CASSALSVLGNTEAFF. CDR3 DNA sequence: TGTGCCAGCAGTGCGTTAAGTGTATTGGGGAACACTGAAGCTTTCTTT.

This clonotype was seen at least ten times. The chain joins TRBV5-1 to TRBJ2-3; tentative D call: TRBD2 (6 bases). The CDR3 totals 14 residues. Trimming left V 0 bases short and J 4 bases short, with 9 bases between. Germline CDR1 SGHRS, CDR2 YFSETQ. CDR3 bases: TGCGCCAGCAGCTTGGGACTAGTCCCAGATACGCAGTATTTT. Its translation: CASSLGLVPDTQYF.

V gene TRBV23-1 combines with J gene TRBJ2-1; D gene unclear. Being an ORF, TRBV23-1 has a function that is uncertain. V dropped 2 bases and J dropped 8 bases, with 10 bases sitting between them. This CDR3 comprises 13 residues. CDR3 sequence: CASSQESHDEQFF. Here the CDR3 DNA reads TGCGCCAGCAGTCAAGAAAGTCACGATGAGCAGTTCTTC.

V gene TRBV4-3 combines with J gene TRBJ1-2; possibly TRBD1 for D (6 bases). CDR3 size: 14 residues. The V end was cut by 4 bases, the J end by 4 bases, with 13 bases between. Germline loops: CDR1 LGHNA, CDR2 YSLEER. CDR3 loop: CASSPSTGTYGYTF. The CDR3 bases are TGCGCCAGCAGCCCCTCCACAGGGACCTATGGCTACACCTTC.

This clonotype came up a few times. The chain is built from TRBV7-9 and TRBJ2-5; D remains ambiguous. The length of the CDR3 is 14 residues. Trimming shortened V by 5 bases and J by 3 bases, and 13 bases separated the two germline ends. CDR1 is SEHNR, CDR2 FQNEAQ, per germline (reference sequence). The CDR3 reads CASSPWATEETQYF. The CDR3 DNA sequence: TGTGCCAGCAGCCCCTGGGCGACCGAAGAGACCCAGTACTTC.

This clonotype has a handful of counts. The chain's CDR3 is CASSLARTAQNTEAFF. CDR3 coding DNA: TGTGCCAGCAGCTTAGCGAGGACAGCCCAGAACACTGAAGCTTTCTTT. V and J are TRBV7-9 and TRBJ1-1; D might be TRBD1 (6 bases). From germline, CDR1 is SEHNR and CDR2 FQNEAQ (reference sequence). The CDR3 is 16 amino acids. V shed 0 bases and J shed 1 base, with 12 bases lying between them.

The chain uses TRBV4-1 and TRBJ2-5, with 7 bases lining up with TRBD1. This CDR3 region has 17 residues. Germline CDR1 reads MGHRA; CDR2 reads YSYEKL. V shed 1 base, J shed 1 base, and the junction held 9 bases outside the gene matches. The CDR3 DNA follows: TGCGCCAGCAGCCAAGCCCCTCCCGGGACAGCCCAAGAGACCCAGTACTTC. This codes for CASSQAPPGTAQETQYF.

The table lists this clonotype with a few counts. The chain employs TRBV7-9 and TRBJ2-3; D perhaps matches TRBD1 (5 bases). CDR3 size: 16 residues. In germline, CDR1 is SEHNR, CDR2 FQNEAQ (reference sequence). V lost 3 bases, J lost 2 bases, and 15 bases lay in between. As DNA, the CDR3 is TGTGCCAGCAGCTTCACTGACAGAAGAACCACAGATACGCAGTATTTT. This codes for CASSFTDRRTTDTQYF. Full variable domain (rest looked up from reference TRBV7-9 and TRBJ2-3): DTGVSQNPRHKITKRGQNVTFRCDPISEHNRLYWYRQTLGQGPEFLTYFQNEAQLEKSRLLSDRFSAERPKGSFSTLEIQRTEQGDSAMYLCASSFTDRRTTDTQYFGPGTRLTVL.

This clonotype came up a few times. The CDR3 nucleotides are TGCAGTGCTAGAGATCGGAGACTAACCTACAATGAGCAGTTCTTC. Translation gives CSARDRRLTYNEQFF. V usage is TRBV20-1 and J usage is TRBJ2-1, with D possibly being TRBD2 (5 bases). Germline V gene lookup returns CDR1 DFQATT and CDR2 SNEGSKA (reference sequence). The V and J ends lost 0 bases and 2 bases respectively, with 11 bases between them. The CDR3 runs to 15 residues.

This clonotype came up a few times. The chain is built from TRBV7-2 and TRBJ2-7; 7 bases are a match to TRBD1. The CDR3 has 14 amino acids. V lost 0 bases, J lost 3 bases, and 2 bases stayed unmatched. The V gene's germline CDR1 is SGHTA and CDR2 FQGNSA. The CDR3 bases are TGTGCCAGCAGCTTAGCCGGGACAGACTACGAGCAGTACGTC. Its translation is CASSLAGTDYEQYV.

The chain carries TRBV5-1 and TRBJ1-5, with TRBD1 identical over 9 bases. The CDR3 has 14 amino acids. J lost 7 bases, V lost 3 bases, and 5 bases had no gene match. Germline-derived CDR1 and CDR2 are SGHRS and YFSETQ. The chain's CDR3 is CASSSGQGTQPQHF. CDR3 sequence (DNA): TGCGCCAGCAGCTCGGGACAGGGTACCCAGCCCCAGCATTTT.

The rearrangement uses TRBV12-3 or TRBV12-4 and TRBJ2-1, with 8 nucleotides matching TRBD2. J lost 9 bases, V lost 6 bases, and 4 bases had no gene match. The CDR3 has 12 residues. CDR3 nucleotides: TGTGCCAGCAGCCAGACTAGCGCTGAGCAGTTCTTC. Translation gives CASSQTSAEQFF.

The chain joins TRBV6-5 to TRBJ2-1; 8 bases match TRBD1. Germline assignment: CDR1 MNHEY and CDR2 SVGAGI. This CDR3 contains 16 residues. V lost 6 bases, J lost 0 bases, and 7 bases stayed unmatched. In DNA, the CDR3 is TGTGCCAGCAGAAGGACAGGGAAGAGCTCCTACAATGAGCAGTTCTTC. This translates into CASRRTGKSSYNEQFF.

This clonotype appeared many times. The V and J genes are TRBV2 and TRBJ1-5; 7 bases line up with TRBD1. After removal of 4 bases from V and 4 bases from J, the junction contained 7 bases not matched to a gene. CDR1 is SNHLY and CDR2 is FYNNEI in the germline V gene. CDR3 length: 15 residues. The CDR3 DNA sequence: TGTGCCAGCAGTGGTGGACAGGCTTTGAATCAGCCCCAGCATTTT. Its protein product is CASSGGQALNQPQHF.

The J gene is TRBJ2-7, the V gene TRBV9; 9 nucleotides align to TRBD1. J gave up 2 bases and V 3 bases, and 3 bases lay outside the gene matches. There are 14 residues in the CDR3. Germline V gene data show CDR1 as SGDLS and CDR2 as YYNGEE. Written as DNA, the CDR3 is TGTGCCAGCAGCGCCGGGACAGGGACCTACGAGCAGTACTTC. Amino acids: CASSAGTGTYEQYF. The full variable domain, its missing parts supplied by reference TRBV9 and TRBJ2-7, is DSGVTQTPKHLITATGQRVTLRCSPRSGDLSVYWYQQSLDQGLQFLIQYYNGEERAKGNILERFSAQQFPDLHSELNLSSLELGDSALYFCASSAGTGTYEQYFGPGTRLTVT.

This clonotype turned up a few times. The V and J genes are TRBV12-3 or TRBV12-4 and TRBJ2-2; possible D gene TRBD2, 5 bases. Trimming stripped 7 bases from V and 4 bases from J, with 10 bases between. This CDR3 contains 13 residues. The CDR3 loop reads CASTDEGTGELFF. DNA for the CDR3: TGTGCCAGCACCGACGAGGGCACCGGGGAGCTGTTTTTT.

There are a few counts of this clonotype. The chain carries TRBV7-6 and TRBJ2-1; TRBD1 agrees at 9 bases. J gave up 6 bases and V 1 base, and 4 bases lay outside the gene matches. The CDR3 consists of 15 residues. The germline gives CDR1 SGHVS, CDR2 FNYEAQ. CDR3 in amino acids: CASSLGDRGFNEQFF. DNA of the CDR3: TGTGCCAGCAGCTTAGGAGACAGGGGGTTCAATGAGCAGTTCTTC.

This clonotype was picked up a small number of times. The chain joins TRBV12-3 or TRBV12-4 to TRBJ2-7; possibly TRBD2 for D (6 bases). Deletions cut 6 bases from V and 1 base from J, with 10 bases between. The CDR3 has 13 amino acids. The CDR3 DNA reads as TGTGCCAGCAGAGGGACTTCGTCCTACGAGCAGTACTTC. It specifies CASRGTSSYEQYF.

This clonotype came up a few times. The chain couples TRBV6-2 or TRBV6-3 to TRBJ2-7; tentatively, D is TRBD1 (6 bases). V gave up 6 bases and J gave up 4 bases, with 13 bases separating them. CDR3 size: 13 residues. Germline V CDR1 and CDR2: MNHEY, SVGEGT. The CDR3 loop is CASSASRGYEQYF. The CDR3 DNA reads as TGTGCCAGCAGCGCGTCCAGGGGATACGAGCAGTACTTC.

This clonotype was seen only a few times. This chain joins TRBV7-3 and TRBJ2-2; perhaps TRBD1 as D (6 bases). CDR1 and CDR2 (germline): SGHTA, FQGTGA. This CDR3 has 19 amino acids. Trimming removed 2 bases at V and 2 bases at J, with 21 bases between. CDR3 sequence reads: CASSLSTPDRLYNTGELFF. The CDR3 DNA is TGTGCCAGCAGCTTATCCACCCCCGACAGGCTCTACAACACCGGGGAGCTGTTTTTT.

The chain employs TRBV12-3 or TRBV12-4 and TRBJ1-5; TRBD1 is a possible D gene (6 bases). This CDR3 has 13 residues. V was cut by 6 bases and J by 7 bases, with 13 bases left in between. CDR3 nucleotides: TGTGCCAGCAGCATTACCGGGGGCCAGCCCCAGCATTTT. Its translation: CASSITGGQPQHF.

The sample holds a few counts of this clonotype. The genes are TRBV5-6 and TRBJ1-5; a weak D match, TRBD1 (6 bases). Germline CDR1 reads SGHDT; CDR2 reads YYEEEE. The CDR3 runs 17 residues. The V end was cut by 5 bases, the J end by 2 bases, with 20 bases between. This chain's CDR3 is CASSLWGAESGNQPQHF. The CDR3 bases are TGTGCCAGCAGTTTGTGGGGGGCGGAAAGCGGCAATCAGCCCCAGCATTTT.

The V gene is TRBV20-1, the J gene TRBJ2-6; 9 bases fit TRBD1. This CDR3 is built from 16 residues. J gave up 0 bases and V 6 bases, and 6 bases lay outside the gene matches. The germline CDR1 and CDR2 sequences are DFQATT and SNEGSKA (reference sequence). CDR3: CSAQGQGPSGANVLTF. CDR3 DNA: TGCAGTGCCCAGGGACAGGGCCCCTCTGGGGCCAACGTCCTGACTTTC.